Below, one TCR beta chain is given with its context. What it binds is unknown. Researchers ran the PCR with 60 Vbeta and 13 Jbeta primers. TCRdb's table, derived via immunoSEQ multiplex PCR, lists solely in-frame clones and lacks some. In the table there are about 70,000 clones, roughly two thirds of which are singletons. This sample stems from a study of cytomegalovirus exposure and HLA in healthy donors. Study information: Findings of an earlier analysis included roughly 110 million unique TCR beta sequences from roughly 200 million T cells. Study results and caveats: In a later analysis, CMV-associated beta chains were mostly HLA-associated, it appeared. It is likely that the observed cluster of highly shared sequence variants was a sequencing artifact. The presence/absence work took it that sequencing depth was about the same across donors.

CDR1 SEHNR and CDR2 FQNEAQ come from the germline V gene (reference sequence). The length of the CDR3 is 14 residues. Trimming took 1 base from V and 4 from J, leaving 10 bases between them. This clonotype was obtained from a man aged 35-49 years in good health and CMV-seropositive. Source material: PBMCs. V and J are TRBV7-9 and TRBJ1-1; tentatively, D is TRBD1 (5 bases). CDR3 sequence reads: CASSLGGGSTEAFF. The CDR3 DNA follows: TGTGCCAGCAGCTTAGGGGGGGGGTCCACTGAAGCTTTCTTT.